This is a list of T cell receptor beta chains from one sample in a study of cytomegalovirus exposure and HLA in healthy donors. TCRdb's copy holds only in-frame clones and misses some; the assay was immunoSEQ multiplex PCR. The sample has over 25,000 clones. Sequencing was performed on PBMCs. The receptors were sampled from a man aged 30-40 years in good health and CMV-seronegative. The CDR3 runs from the conserved cysteine through the conserved F or W. The order of the fields is clone size, D gene, CDR3 length, J gene, V gene, CDR3 protein, CDR3 DNA. The D gene is left open where the match is weak. Clone size appears in some rows only: once, few, many, or a class for an expanded clone.

-,TRBD1,15,TRBJ2-1,TRBV5-1,CASSSPGQGGNEQFF,TGCGCCAGCAGCTCTCCCGGACAGGGGGGGAATGAGCAGTTCTTC
-,-,13,TRBJ1-2,TRBV28,CASRANFGISYTF,TGTGCCAGCCGCGCCAATTTCGGGATTAGCTACACCTTC
-,TRBD1,14,TRBJ1-2,TRBV7-8,CASSLEGRGFGYTF,TGTGCCAGCAGCTTAGAGGGCAGGGGGTTTGGCTACACCTTC
medium-sized,-,15,TRBJ1-4,TRBV10-3,CAISESQGANEKLFF,TGTGCCATCAGTGAGTCGCAAGGGGCGAATGAAAAACTGTTTTTT
-,TRBD1,14,TRBJ1-2,TRBV9,CASSGTGSNYGYTF,TGTGCCAGCAGCGGGACAGGCTCCAACTATGGCTACACCTTC
-,-,14,TRBJ2-7,TRBV9,CASSLTSYSYEQYF,TGTGCCAGCAGCCTAACTAGTTACTCCTACGAGCAGTACTTC
-,-,14,TRBJ1-4,TRBV7-3,CASSLTGGAEKLFF,TGTGCCAGCAGCTTAACCGGAGGGGCTGAAAAACTGTTTTTT
-,TRBD1,13,TRBJ2-5,TRBV6-4,CASSKNRGETQYF,TGTGCCAGCAGTAAAAACAGGGGCGAGACCCAGTACTTC
-,TRBD1,14,TRBJ1-2,TRBV9,CASSKTQGDYGYTF,TGTGCCAGCAGCAAAACTCAGGGGGACTATGGCTACACCTTC
-,TRBD2,16,TRBJ2-5,TRBV19,CASSKKRGFVQETQYF,TGTGCCAGTAGTAAGAAGCGGGGCTTCGTACAAGAGACCCAGTACTTC
-,-,13,TRBJ1-1,TRBV5-1,CASKGVGNTEAFF,TGCGCCAGCAAAGGAGTGGGGAACACTGAAGCTTTCTTT
-,TRBD1,14,TRBJ2-5,TRBV7-2,CASSSRTGRETQYF,TGTGCCAGCAGCTCCCGGACAGGGAGAGAGACCCAGTACTTC
-,-,15,TRBJ2-5,TRBV18,CASSRMALRRETQYF,TGTGCCAGCTCACGCATGGCCTTAAGGAGAGAGACCCAGTACTTC
-,-,15,TRBJ1-2,TRBV4-3,CASSQDGGRGYGYTF,TGCGCCAGCAGCCAAGATGGAGGTCGTGGATATGGCTACACCTTC
-,TRBD2,14,TRBJ2-4,TRBV28,CASGTSGSKNIQYF,TGTGCCAGCGGGACTAGCGGGTCCAAAAACATTCAGTACTTC
-,-,13,TRBJ1-1,TRBV19,CASRGRGDREAFF,TGTGCCAGTAGGGGCCGAGGTGACAGGGAAGCTTTCTTT
-,TRBD1,14,TRBJ1-4,TRBV6-5,CASRTGQGDEKLFF,TGTGCCAGCAGAACGGGACAGGGGGATGAAAAACTGTTTTTT
-,-,14,TRBJ2-3,TRBV10-3,CAIWSGGSTDTQYF,TGTGCCATTTGGAGCGGAGGAAGCACAGATACGCAGTATTTT
-,TRBD2,15,TRBJ2-1,TRBV28,CASSDWTSSYNEQFF,TGTGCCAGCAGTGACTGGACTAGCTCCTACAATGAGCAGTTCTTC
-,TRBD1,14,TRBJ1-6,TRBV7-9,CASSSGQGRSPLHF,TGTGCCAGCAGCTCTGGACAGGGCCGTTCACCCCTCCACTTT
-,-,15,TRBJ1-2,TRBV25-1,CASSSDPPPTNGYNF,TGTGCCAGCAGTTCGGATCCTCCTCCGACAAACGGCTACAACTTC
-,-,14,TRBJ1-1,TRBV10-3,CAISEGGEYTEAFF,TGTGCCATCAGTGAAGGGGGGGAGTACACTGAAGCTTTCTTT
-,TRBD2,15,TRBJ2-5,TRBV4-1,CASSHPSGGRETQYF,TGCGCCAGCAGCCATCCTAGCGGGGGGCGGGAGACCCAGTACTTC
-,TRBD2,15,TRBJ2-7,TRBV5-6,CASSPGTSGGYEQYF,TGTGCCAGCAGCCCTGGGACTAGCGGGGGTTACGAGCAGTACTTC
-,-,14,TRBJ2-7,TRBV10-3,CAISDGGGSYEQYF,TGTGCCATCAGTGATGGAGGAGGCTCCTACGAGCAGTACTTC
-,-,14,TRBJ2-2,TRBV4-2,CASSQVEGTGELFF,TGTGCCAGCAGCCAAGTCGAGGGCACCGGGGAGCTGTTTTTT
-,-,15,TRBJ2-1,TRBV9,CASSVASGQYNEQFF,TGTGCCAGCAGCGTAGCGAGCGGGCAGTACAATGAGCAGTTCTTC
-,-,15,TRBJ1-4,TRBV9,CASSVGRAGGEKLFF,TGTGCCAGCAGCGTTGGCAGGGCGGGAGGAGAAAAACTGTTTTTT
-,-,16,TRBJ2-2,TRBV18,CASSPRLYTNTGELFF,TGTGCCAGCTCACCTCGACTGTACACGAACACCGGGGAGCTGTTTTTT
-,-,13,TRBJ2-5,TRBV6-4,CASSDRGQETQYF,TGTGCCAGCAGTGACAGGGGGCAAGAGACCCAGTACTTC
-,-,10,TRBJ2-7,TRBV6-6,CASKGDEQYF,TGTGCCAGCAAGGGGGACGAGCAGTACTTC
-,TRBD1,15,TRBJ2-5,TRBV4-3,CASSQVDRGQETQYF,TGCGCCAGCAGCCAGGTGGACAGGGGCCAAGAGACCCAGTACTTC
-,-,13,TRBJ2-7,TRBV11-2,CASRRYSFYEQYF,TGTGCCAGCAGGCGATACAGTTTCTACGAGCAGTACTTC
-,TRBD1,20,TRBJ1-6,TRBV4-2,CASSQDPLIDLTGNNSPLHF,TGTGCCAGCAGCCAAGACCCCTTGATAGATTTGACAGGGAATAATTCACCCCTCCACTTT
-,-,12,TRBJ1-1,TRBV11-2,CASSLGQPKAFF,TGTGCCAGCAGCCTAGGACAGCCGAAAGCTTTCTTT
-,TRBD1,15,TRBJ2-5,TRBV28,CASSSAGTGEETQYF,TGTGCCAGCAGTTCCGCCGGGACAGGGGAAGAGACCCAGTACTTC
-,TRBD1,15,TRBJ2-2,TRBV4-2,CASRTGQGNTGELFF,TGTGCCAGCAGGACGGGACAGGGTAACACCGGGGAGCTGTTTTTT
-,-,9,TRBJ1-1,TRBV20-1,CSARDRSGF,TGCAGTGCTAGAGATCGTTCGGGCTTT
-,TRBD2,14,TRBJ2-7,TRBV28,CASTPGGAWDEQYF,TGTGCCAGCACACCGGGGGGGGCTTGGGACGAGCAGTACTTC